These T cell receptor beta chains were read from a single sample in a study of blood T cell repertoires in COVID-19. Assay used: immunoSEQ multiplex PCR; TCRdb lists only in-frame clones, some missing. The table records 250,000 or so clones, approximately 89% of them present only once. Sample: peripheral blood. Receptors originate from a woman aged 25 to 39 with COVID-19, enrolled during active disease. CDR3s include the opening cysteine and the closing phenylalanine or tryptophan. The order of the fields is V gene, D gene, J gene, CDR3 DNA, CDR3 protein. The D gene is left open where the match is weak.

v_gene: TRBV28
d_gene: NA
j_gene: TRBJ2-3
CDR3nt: TGTGCCAGCAGTTTATTCGGGAGTCCGAATACGCAGTATTTT
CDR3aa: CASSLFGSPNTQYF

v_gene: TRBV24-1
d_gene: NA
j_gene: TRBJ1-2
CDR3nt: TGTGCCACCAGTGATGGCAATGGGGCTGAACTATGGAGCTACACCTTC
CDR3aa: CATSDGNGAELWSYTF

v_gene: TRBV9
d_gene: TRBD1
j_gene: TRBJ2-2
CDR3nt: TGTGCCTCCCAAGGGGGCGCGAACACCGGGGAGCTGTTTTTT
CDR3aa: CASQGGANTGELFF

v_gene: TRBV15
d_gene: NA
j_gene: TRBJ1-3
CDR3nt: TGTGCCACCAGCAGAGATCCGGGCTCTGGAAACACCATATATTTT
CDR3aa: CATSRDPGSGNTIYF

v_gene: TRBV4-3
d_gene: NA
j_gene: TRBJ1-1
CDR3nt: TGCGCCAGCAGCCTTCGTGGGAGAGGAGTGAACACTGAAGCTTTCTTT
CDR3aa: CASSLRGRGVNTEAFF

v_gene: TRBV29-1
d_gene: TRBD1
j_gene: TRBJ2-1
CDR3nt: TGCAGCGTTGAAGACGGGACAGGGAGTTCCACTGAGCAGTTCTTC
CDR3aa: CSVEDGTGSSTEQFF

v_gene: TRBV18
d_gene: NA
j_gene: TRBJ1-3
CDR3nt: TGTGCCAGCTCGCCCAGACAGATCTCTGGAAACACCATATATTTT
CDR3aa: CASSPRQISGNTIYF

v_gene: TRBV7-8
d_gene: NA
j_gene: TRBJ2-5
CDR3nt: TGTGCCAGCAGCTTAGTCGTTCCGGAGACCCAGTACTTC
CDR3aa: CASSLVVPETQYF

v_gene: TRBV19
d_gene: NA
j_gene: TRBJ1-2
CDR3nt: TGTGCCAGTAGTCTACGACAGGAAAAAAAGTGCACCTTC
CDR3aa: CASSLRQEKKCTF

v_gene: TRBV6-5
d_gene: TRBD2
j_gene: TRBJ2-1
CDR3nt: TGTGCCAGCAGGACTAGCGGGAACTTGGAGCAGTTCTTC
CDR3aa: CASRTSGNLEQFF